This T cell receptor (beta chain) emerged from a study of T-cell memory formation after mild COVID-19. Study-level points and caveats: The main location of contracting CD4+ clones was CM and EM, and that of contracting CD8+ clones was EMRA.

Turning to this clonotype: Its antigen is undetermined.

TCRdb processed the 5' RACE reads anew with MiXCR; each CDR3 protein has one entry. The sample has about 180,000 distinct CDR3 sequences, approximately 17% seen once. The sample was PBMCs or a T cell subset sorted from them (not recorded which). This clonotype originated in a man younger than 35 who had mild COVID-19 (a few samples of this study predate the infection). Cell type and time point are not known.

CDR3 residues: CSARDIGNYGYTF. CDR3 DNA: TGCAGTGCTAGAGATATCGGGAACTATGGCTACACCTTC. The chain employs TRBV20-1 and TRBJ1-2, with D hard to call. CDR1 DFQATT and CDR2 SNEGSKA come from the germline V gene (reference sequence). Trimming shortened V by 0 bases and J by 2 bases, and 7 bases separated the two germline ends. CDR3 length: 13 residues.